The 16 T cell receptor beta chains below come from one sample, sequenced in a study of response to subunit inactivated influenza vaccine. From the RT-PCR reads, TCRdb called clonotypes with MiXCR, one entry per CDR3 protein. The repertoire includes hundreds of thousands of distinct CDR3 sequences, 10% to 15% of them detected once, and 10% to 13% sits in the top ten. The sample consisted of PBMCs from blood, taken on the day of vaccination. Receptors were obtained from a man aged 50 to 60 who received an inactivated influenza vaccine.

With respect to this clonotype: A much larger clone differs from this one at a single base, so this may be a read error. The conserved phenylalanine or tryptophan is not found at the CDR3 terminus, so this likely reflects a read error. CDR3 residues: CSARGQQETQYY. CDR3 nucleotides: TGCAGTGCTAGAGGGCAGCAAGAGACCCAGTACTAC. The chain recombines TRBV20-1 with TRBJ2-5, with D hard to call. Germline CDR1 reads DFQATT; CDR2 reads SNEGSKA (reference sequence). This CDR3 spans 12 amino acids. V shed 1 base and J shed 2 bases, with 5 bases lying between them.

This clonotype was found a few times. This chain joins TRBV7-2 and TRBJ2-7; 7 bases match TRBD1. The CDR3 runs 15 residues. CDR1 is SGHTA, CDR2 FQGNSA, per germline. With 3 bases clipped from V and 3 bases from J, the junction kept 8 bases outside the gene matches. The CDR3 here is CASSFRQGLNYEQYF. The CDR3 DNA reads TGTGCCAGCAGCTTCCGACAGGGTCTTAACTACGAGCAGTACTTC. The variable domain in full, completed from reference TRBV7-2 and TRBJ2-7, reads GAGVSQSPSNKVTEKGKDVELRCDPISGHTALYWYRQSLGQGLEFLIYFQGNSAPDKSGLPSDRFSAERTGGSVSTLTIQRTQQEDSAVYLCASSFRQGLNYEQYFGPGTRLTVT.

J is TRBJ1-5 and V is TRBV15; no clear D. Germline V gene lookup returns CDR1 LNHNV and CDR2 YYDKDF (reference sequence). Trimming cost V 2 bases and J 4 bases, with 3 bases left between them. The CDR3 totals 12 residues. CDR3 in DNA: TGTGCCACCAGCAGACCAAATCAGCCCCAGCATTTT. Its protein product is CATSRPNQPQHF.

This clonotype was counted at least ten times. This chain uses TRBV4-3 with TRBJ2-1, with unresolved D. Deletions cut 1 base from V and 0 bases from J, with 7 bases between. The germline gives CDR1 LGHNA, CDR2 YSLEER. The length of the CDR3 is 15 residues. CDR3 sequence: CASSQGPSSYNEQFF. In DNA form, the CDR3 reads TGCGCCAGCAGCCAAGGGCCGAGCTCCTACAATGAGCAGTTCTTC.

In this sample, this clonotype turned up a few times. The CDR3 DNA is TGTGCCAGCAGTTACTCGGAGAGCGGGAGCCCCTACGAGCAGTACTTC. It yields the protein CASSYSESGSPYEQYF. The chain uses TRBV6-2 or TRBV6-3 and TRBJ2-7; 8 nucleotides line up with TRBD2. CDR1 MNHEY and CDR2 SVGEGT come from the germline V gene. The CDR3 is 16 amino acids. The ends lost 0 bases at V and 2 bases at J; junction bases unmatched: 6.

At least ten counts were recorded for this clonotype. The chain couples TRBV9 to TRBJ2-1; D gene uncertain. The CDR3 contains 14 residues. Trimming removed 3 bases from V and 0 bases from J, with 7 bases in between. Germline CDR1 is SGDLS and CDR2 is YYNGEE. The DNA of the CDR3 is TGTGCCAGCAGCGGGCGGAGCTCCTACAATGAGCAGTTCTTC. Translated, it gives CASSGRSSYNEQFF. Drawing the rest from reference TRBV9 and TRBJ2-1, the complete variable domain is DSGVTQTPKHLITATGQRVTLRCSPRSGDLSVYWYQQSLDQGLQFLIQYYNGEERAKGNILERFSAQQFPDLHSELNLSSLELGDSALYFCASSGRSSYNEQFFGPGTRLTVL.

In its sample, this clonotype was seen a few times. The chain has TRBV7-9 and TRBJ2-5; the D gene is possibly TRBD1 (5 bases). This CDR3 contains 14 residues. V shed 2 bases and J shed 2 bases, with 9 bases lying between them. Looked up from germline, CDR1 is SEHNR and CDR2 is FQNEAQ (reference sequence). CDR3 protein: CASSLTRTQETQYF. In DNA, the CDR3 is TGTGCCAGCAGCTTAACACGGACACAAGAGACCCAGTACTTC.

The gene calls are TRBV7-9 and TRBJ1-1; 8 bases map to TRBD1. Germline assignment: CDR1 SEHNR and CDR2 FQNEAQ (reference sequence). V was pared by 5 bases and J by 5 bases, with 7 bases of the junction left unmatched. The length of the CDR3 is 14 residues. The CDR3 DNA follows: TGTGCCAGCAGCATGGACAGGGTAGGGACTGAAGCTTTCTTT. Encoded protein: CASSMDRVGTEAFF.

The genes are TRBV10-3 and TRBJ2-7; 15 nucleotides line up with TRBD2. Germline CDR1 ENHRY, CDR2 SYGVKD. Losses at the gene ends were 3 bases for V and 9 bases for J; bases not matched to a gene: 9. The CDR3 has 16 residues. CDR3 region: CAISDPGLAGGLAQYF. DNA of the CDR3: TGTGCCATCAGTGACCCTGGACTAGCGGGAGGGCTTGCGCAGTACTTC.

The genes are TRBV28 and TRBJ2-3; perhaps TRBD1 as D (5 bases). CDR3 size: 18 residues. Germline loops: CDR1 MDHEN, CDR2 SYDVKM. V was shortened by 3 bases and J by 0 bases, with 19 bases between the two germline ends. The CDR3 region has the DNA TGTGCCAGCAGTTTCCACCTTCAAAACGACAGTAGCACAGATACGCAGTATTTT. Residues: CASSFHLQNDSSTDTQYF. The full variable domain, in which reference TRBV28 and TRBJ2-3 provide the parts outside the CDR3, is DVKVTQSSRYLVKRTGEKVFLECVQDMDHENMFWYRQDPGLGLRLIYFSYDVKMKEKGDIPEGYSVSREKKERFSLILESASTNQTSMYLCASSFHLQNDSSTDTQYFGPGTRLTVL.

J is TRBJ1-2 and V is TRBV5-4, with 7 bases identical to TRBD1. Germline values: CDR1 SGHNT, CDR2 YYREEE (reference sequence). V dropped 3 bases and J dropped 8; count of bases not matched to a gene: 13. The CDR3 is 15 residues long. CDR3 sequence: CASSWDLQGTNGYTF. DNA for the CDR3: TGTGCCAGCAGCTGGGATCTACAGGGGACGAACGGCTACACCTTC.

The table lists this clonotype with many counts. The chain carries TRBV5-1 and TRBJ2-7; D not certain. Looked up from germline, CDR1 is SGHRS and CDR2 is YFSETQ. Trimming pared 1 base from V and 0 bases from J, leaving 11 bases between. The CDR3 spans 15 residues. CDR3 protein: CASSLNVLSSYEQYF. The CDR3 DNA reads TGCGCCAGCAGCTTGAATGTGCTGAGCTCCTACGAGCAGTACTTC.

The rearrangement uses TRBV28 and TRBJ1-5; D may be TRBD1 (6 bases). The CDR3 length is 14 residues. Trimming cost V 3 bases and J 6 bases, with 12 bases left between them. Germline lookup yields CDR1 MDHEN and CDR2 SYDVKM. In DNA, the CDR3 is TGTGCCAGCAGTTTTATAGGGGGGGGTCAGCCCCAGCATTTT. Protein: CASSFIGGGQPQHF.

At least ten counts were recorded for this clonotype. V is TRBV11-1 and J is TRBJ1-1; 9 bases map to TRBD1. Germline loops: CDR1 SGHAT, CDR2 FQDESV (reference sequence). The CDR3 covers 18 residues. V dropped 2 bases and J dropped 1; count of bases not matched to a gene: 11. The CDR3 region has the DNA TGTGCCAGCAGCTTATCCATACGCCGGGACAGGGAGAACACTGAAGCTTTCTTT. Protein: CASSLSIRRDRENTEAFF.

This clonotype was seen many times. The gene calls are TRBV28 and TRBJ2-3; D ambiguous. CDR1 MDHEN and CDR2 SYDVKM come from the germline V gene. This CDR3 is built from 14 residues. The germline V and J ends were trimmed by 3 bases and 1 base, with 8 bases remaining between them. CDR3: CASSFLSGTDTQYF. In DNA, the CDR3 is TGTGCCAGCAGTTTTCTAAGCGGCACAGATACGCAGTATTTT. The full variable domain, with the rest looked up from reference TRBV28 and TRBJ2-3, is DVKVTQSSRYLVKRTGEKVFLECVQDMDHENMFWYRQDPGLGLRLIYFSYDVKMKEKGDIPEGYSVSREKKERFSLILESASTNQTSMYLCASSFLSGTDTQYFGPGTRLTVL.

This clonotype has a handful of counts. V and J are TRBV7-9 and TRBJ2-2; TRBD1 might be the D (5 bases). Germline CDR1 SEHNR, CDR2 FQNEAQ (reference sequence). Trimming left V 5 bases short and J 4 bases short, with 11 bases between. The CDR3 has 14 amino acids. The CDR3 here is CASSQGQVTGELFF. The CDR3, as DNA: TGTGCCAGCAGCCAAGGACAAGTCACCGGGGAGCTGTTTTTT.